This T cell receptor beta chain appears in the sequencing data of a study of regulatory T cells in long-lasting Graves disease. This clonotype occurred many times. Its antigen is not known. Relying on iRepertoire HTBI primers and Arm-PCR of CDR3 regions, the team built TCR beta libraries. TCRdb re-derived calls from the multiplex PCR reads in MiXCR, one entry per CDR3 protein. Seen here are 400,000 to 500,000 distinct CDR3 sequences, approximately 23% observed once, and the top ten hold roughly 14%. CDR1 and CDR2 (germline): SGHVS, FQNEAQ. V shed 2 bases and J shed 2 bases, with 21 bases lying between them. This CDR3 is built from 18 residues. Study findings and constraints: Among the persistent patients, 2,741 public clonotypes were shared, more than the roughly 990 shared among new patients. When disease was persistent, TRBV28, TRBJ1-2 and TRBJ2-5 were the favored segments. Possibly, accuracy suffered from the small sample size.

Time point reported: persistent/refractory GD, antithyroid drugs over 5 years with positive TRAb. After RNA was extracted from PBMCs, the TCR library was made from it. An endocrinology department in Xi'an, China, recruited the patients. This clonotype originated in a female donor with Graves disease. The sequences come from peripheral blood mononuclear cells (PBMCs), collected when the disease was refractory, from a patient treated with antithyroid drugs. The chain couples TRBV7-8 to TRBJ1-2; D possibly corresponds to TRBD1 (5 bases). CDR3 amino acids: CASSLLFRVDGINYGYTF. In DNA, the CDR3 is TGTGCCAGCAGCTTACTTTTCAGGGTAGATGGGATAAACTATGGCTACACCTTC.